The clone carrying this T cell receptor beta chain was recorded once. CDR1 is MNHEY and CDR2 is SVGAGI in the germline V gene. CDR3 size: 15 residues. J lost 10 bases, V lost 6 bases, and 9 bases had no gene match. The PCR was carried out with 60 Vbeta primers and 13 Jbeta primers. TCRdb keeps only in-frame clones here, not all; method: immunoSEQ multiplex PCR. This sample carries about 88,000 clones, 90% of them seen once, and the ten largest clones take approximately 2.2%. The data were taken from a study of cytomegalovirus exposure and HLA in healthy donors. The sample taken for sequencing was PBMCs. V usage is TRBV6-5 and J usage is TRBJ1-6; 10 bases are a match to TRBD1. This receptor was taken from a man between 18 and 35 years old in good health and CMV-seronegative. The CDR3 loop reads CASSSDRGKGSPLHF. As DNA, the CDR3 is TGTGCCAGCAGCTCGGACAGGGGGAAGGGATCACCCCTCCACTTT.